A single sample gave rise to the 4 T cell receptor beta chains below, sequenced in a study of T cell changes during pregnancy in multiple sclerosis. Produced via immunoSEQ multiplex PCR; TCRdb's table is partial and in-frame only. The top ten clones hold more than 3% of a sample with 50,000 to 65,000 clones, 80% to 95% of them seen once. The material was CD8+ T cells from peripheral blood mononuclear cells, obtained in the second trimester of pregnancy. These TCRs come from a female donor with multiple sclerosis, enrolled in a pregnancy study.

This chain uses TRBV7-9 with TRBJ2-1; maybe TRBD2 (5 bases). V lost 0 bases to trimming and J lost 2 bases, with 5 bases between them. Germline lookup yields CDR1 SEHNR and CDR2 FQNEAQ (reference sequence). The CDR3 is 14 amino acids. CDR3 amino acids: CASSLAGTYNEQFF. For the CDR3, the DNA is TGTGCCAGCAGCTTAGCCGGGACCTACAATGAGCAGTTCTTC.

Here the CDR3 reads CASSLLQSGLLTDTQYF. CDR3 coding DNA: TGTGCCAGCAGTTTATTACAATCGGGACTCCTCACAGATACGCAGTATTTT. The chain is built from TRBV27 and TRBJ2-3; a weak D match, TRBD2 (6 bases). Germline-derived CDR1 and CDR2 are MNHEY and SMNVEV (reference sequence). V dropped 1 base and J dropped 2 bases, with 16 bases sitting between them. This CDR3 contains 17 residues.

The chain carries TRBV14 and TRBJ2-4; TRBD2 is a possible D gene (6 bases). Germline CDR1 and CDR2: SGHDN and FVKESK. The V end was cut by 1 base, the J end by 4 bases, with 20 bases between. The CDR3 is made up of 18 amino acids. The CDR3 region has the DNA TGTGCCAGCAGCCAAGGTTACCGGACTACAAGTGGGAAAAACATTCAGTACTTC. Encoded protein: CASSQGYRTTSGKNIQYF. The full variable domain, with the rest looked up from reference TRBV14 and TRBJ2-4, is EAGVTQFPSHSVIEKGQTVTLRCDPISGHDNLYWYRRVMGKEIKFLLHFVKESKQDESGMPNNRFLAERTGGTYSTLKVQPAELEDSGVYFCASSQGYRTTSGKNIQYFGAGTRLSVL.

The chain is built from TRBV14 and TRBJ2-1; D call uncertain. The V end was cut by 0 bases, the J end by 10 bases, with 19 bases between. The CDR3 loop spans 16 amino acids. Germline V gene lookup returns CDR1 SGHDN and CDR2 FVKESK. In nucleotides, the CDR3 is TGTGCCAGCAGCCAAGATCACTCTGCCCCTCTCTACGAGCAGTTCTTC. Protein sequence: CASSQDHSAPLYEQFF.